This paragraph covers one T cell receptor beta chain sequence. Its antigen remains unidentified. The repertoire was sequenced with immunoSEQ multiplex PCR; TCRdb's copy has only in-frame clones and lacks some. Of around 160,000 clones listed, over 80% are singletons. CDR3 length: 20 residues. V trimming: 4 bases; J trimming: 0 bases; junction bases outside the gene matches: 13. Germline CDR1 is LGHNA and CDR2 is YNFKEQ. This entry comes from a study of T cell responses to AZD1222 COVID-19 vaccine. Study-wide results and limits: Within unmutated variant regions lay the reported targets of nearly half of spike-specific TCRs. Increased Spike-specific TCR breadth and depth were observed after two AZD1222 doses. Spike was spanned by vaccine-associated CD4 TCRs, with dominance at 160-218 and 743-854.

The specimen was peripheral blood, collected 28 days after the second AZD1222 dose. The genes are TRBV4-2 and TRBJ1-6, with 9 bases aligning to TRBD1. The TCR was taken from an adult who received the AZD1222 COVID-19 vaccine. CDR3 amino acids: CASSPARGQGESSYNSPLHF. For the CDR3, the DNA is TGTGCCAGCAGCCCTGCTAGGGGACAGGGCGAAAGCTCCTATAATTCACCCCTCCACTTT.